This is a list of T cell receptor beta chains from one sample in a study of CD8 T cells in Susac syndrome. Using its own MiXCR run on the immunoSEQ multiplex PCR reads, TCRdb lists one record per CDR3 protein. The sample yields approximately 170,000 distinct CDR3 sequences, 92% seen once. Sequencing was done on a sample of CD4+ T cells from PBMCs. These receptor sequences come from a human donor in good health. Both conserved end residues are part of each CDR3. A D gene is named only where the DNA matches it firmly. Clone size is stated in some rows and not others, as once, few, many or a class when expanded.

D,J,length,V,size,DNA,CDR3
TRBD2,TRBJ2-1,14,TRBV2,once,TGTGCCAGCCTCGCTAGCGGGGGGTCGGATGAGCAGTTCTTC,CASLASGGSDEQFF
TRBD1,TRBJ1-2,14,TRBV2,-,TGTGCCAGCAGTGAAGCACAGGGGTCCGGGCGCTACACCTTC,CASSEAQGSGRYTF
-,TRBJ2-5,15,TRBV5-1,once,TGCGCCAGCAGCTTGGTGAGGGGGGCGAGAGAGACCCAGTACTTC,CASSLVRGARETQYF
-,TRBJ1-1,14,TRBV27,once,TGTGCCAGCAGCCCGGCGGGGGGAGGGACTGAAGCTTTCTTT,CASSPAGGGTEAFF
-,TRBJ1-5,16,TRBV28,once,TGTGCCAGCAGCCGAGGGGCAGCCACACTGACTCAGCCCCAGCATTTT,CASSRGAATLTQPQHF
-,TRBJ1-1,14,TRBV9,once,TGTGCCAGCAGCGTAGCTCCCCAGGGAACTGAAGCTTTCTTT,CASSVAPQGTEAFF
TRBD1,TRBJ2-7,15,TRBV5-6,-,TGTGCCAGCAGCCCCAGGACAGGGATCCCCTACGAGCAGTACTTC,CASSPRTGIPYEQYF
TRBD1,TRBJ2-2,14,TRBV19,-,TGTGCCAGTACCAGGGGGTCCCTCACCGGGGAGCTGTTTTTT,CASTRGSLTGELFF
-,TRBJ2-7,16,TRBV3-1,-,TGTGCCAGCAGCCGCGACCGTTATGGACCCTCCTACGAGCAGTACTTC,CASSRDRYGPSYEQYF
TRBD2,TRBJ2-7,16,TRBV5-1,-,TGCGCCAGCAGCTTGGGTCTTGGCGGGGGGTCCTACGAGCAGTACTTC,CASSLGLGGGSYEQYF
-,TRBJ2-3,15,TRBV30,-,TGTGCCTGGAGTACCCTTGTCTCTAGCACAGATACGCAGTATTTT,CAWSTLVSSTDTQYF
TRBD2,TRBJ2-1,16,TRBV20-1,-,TGCAGTGCTAGAGTACCGCTAGCGGCAAGAGTCAATGAGCAGTTCTTC,CSARVPLAARVNEQFF
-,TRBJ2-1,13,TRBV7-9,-,TGTGCCAGCAGCTTCTGGTCGCGGCAGGAGCAGTTCTTC,CASSFWSRQEQFF
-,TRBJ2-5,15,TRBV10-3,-,TGTGCCATCAGTGAGTCGATGGGCAGGGAAAAGACCCAGTACTTC,CAISESMGREKTQYF
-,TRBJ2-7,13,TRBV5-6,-,TGTGCCAGCAGCTTCGTTCTGGTACACGAGCAGTACTTC,CASSFVLVHEQYF
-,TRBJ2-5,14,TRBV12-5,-,TGTGCTAGTGGTTTGGGCAGAGGTGTAGAGACCCAGTACTTC,CASGLGRGVETQYF
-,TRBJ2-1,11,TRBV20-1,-,TGCAGTGCTAAGGGCTTTCCTGAGCAGTTCTTC,CSAKGFPEQFF
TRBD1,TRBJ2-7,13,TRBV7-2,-,TGTGCCAGCAGCTCGACAGGGGACCACGAGCAGTACTTC,CASSSTGDHEQYF
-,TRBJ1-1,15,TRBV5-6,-,TGTGCCAGCAGCTTGGGACGGACCATGAACACTGAAGCTTTCTTT,CASSLGRTMNTEAFF
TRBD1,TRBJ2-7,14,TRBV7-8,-,TGTGCCAGCAGCTGGACAGGGCAGGGGTACGAGCAGTACTTC,CASSWTGQGYEQYF
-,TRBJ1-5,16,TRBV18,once,TGTGCCAGCTCACCGCGGGGCACCAATAGCAATCAGCCCCAGCATTTT,CASSPRGTNSNQPQHF
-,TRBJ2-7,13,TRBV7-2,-,TGTGCCAGCAGCTTTGGCAGCTCCTACGAGCAGTACTTC,CASSFGSSYEQYF
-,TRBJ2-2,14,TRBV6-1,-,TGTGCCAGCCGCCGGGACTGGAACACCGGGGAGCTGTTTTTT,CASRRDWNTGELFF
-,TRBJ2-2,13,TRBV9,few,TGTGCCAGCACCAGAGGGGGGGCCGGGGAGCTGTTTTTT,CASTRGGAGELFF
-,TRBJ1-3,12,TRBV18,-,TGTGCCAGCTCACCCGACAGTGATACCATATATTTT,CASSPDSDTIYF
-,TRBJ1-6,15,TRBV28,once,TGTGCCAGCAGCCAGGATGGGTTTTATAATTCACCCCTCCACTTT,CASSQDGFYNSPLHF
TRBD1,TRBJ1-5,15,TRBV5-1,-,TGCGCCAGCAGCTTGGATGGGACAGAACGTCAGCCCCAGCATTTT,CASSLDGTERQPQHF
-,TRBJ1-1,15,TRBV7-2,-,TGTGCCAGCAGCTTAGAGCAGAGCATCTACACTGAAGCTTTCTTT,CASSLEQSIYTEAFF
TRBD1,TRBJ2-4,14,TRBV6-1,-,TGTGCCAGCCTGAGAGGGACAGGCCTAAACATTCAGTACTTC,CASLRGTGLNIQYF
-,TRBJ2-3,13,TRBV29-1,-,TGCAGCGTTCAGACACAACTCACAGATACGCAGTATTTT,CSVQTQLTDTQYF
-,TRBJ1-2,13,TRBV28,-,TGTGCCAGCAGCCCGACCCGGGGTTACGGCTACACCTTC,CASSPTRGYGYTF
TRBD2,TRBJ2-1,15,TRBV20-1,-,TGCAGTGCTAGACTAGCGGGAGGAATGTACAATGAGCAGTTCTTC,CSARLAGGMYNEQFF
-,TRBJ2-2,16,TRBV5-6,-,TGTGCCAGCAGCTTGGGCCAGGAGGGGAACACCGGGGAGCTGTTTTTT,CASSLGQEGNTGELFF
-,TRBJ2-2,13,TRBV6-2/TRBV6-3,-,TGTGCCACCCGAAGGTGGGGCACCGGGGAGCTGTTTTTT,CATRRWGTGELFF
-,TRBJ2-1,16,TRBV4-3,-,TGCGCCAGCAGCCAAGGTTCGGGACTGGGAACCAATGAGCAGTTCTTC,CASSQGSGLGTNEQFF
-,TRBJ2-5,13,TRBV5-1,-,TGCGCCTCCAACCAGGGTCCGGGAGAGACCCAGTACTTC,CASNQGPGETQYF
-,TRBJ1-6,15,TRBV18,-,TGTGCCAGCTCACCCTTAACAGATAATAATTCACCCCTCCACTTT,CASSPLTDNNSPLHF
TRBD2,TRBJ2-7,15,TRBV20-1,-,TGCAGTGCTAGAGATCAGGCTAGCGGTAACTACGAGCAGTACTTC,CSARDQASGNYEQYF
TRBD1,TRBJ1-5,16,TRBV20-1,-,TGCAGTGCTAGAGTTACAGGGGGCCCCGGCAATCAGCCCCAGCATTTT,CSARVTGGPGNQPQHF
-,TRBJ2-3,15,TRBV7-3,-,TGTGCCAGCAGCTTAAGTCCAGGGGCCGGAGATACGCAGTATTTT,CASSLSPGAGDTQYF
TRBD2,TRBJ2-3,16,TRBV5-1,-,TGCGCCAGCAGCTACGCCGGGACTAGCGGGATAGTTACGCAGTATTTT,CASSYAGTSGIVTQYF
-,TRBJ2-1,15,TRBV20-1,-,TGCAGTGCTAGGGGGACAAAGAGCTCCTACAATGAGCAGTTCTTC,CSARGTKSSYNEQFF
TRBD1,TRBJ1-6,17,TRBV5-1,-,TGCGCCAGCAGCTTAACCGGGACAGGGGAGTGGGATTCACCCCTCCACTTT,CASSLTGTGEWDSPLHF
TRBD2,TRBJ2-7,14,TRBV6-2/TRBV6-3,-,TGTGCCAGCAGTTTGAGGACTAGCGGCTCAGGGCAGTACTTC,CASSLRTSGSGQYF
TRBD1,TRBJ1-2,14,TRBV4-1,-,TGCGCCAGCAGCCAAGACGGACAGGTCTATGGCTACACCTTC,CASSQDGQVYGYTF
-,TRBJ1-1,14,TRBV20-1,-,TGCAGTGCTAGAGGCCTTCGAACCGACACTGAAGCTTTCTTT,CSARGLRTDTEAFF
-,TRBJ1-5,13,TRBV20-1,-,TGCAGTGCCACTCTTCAGGGTTCTCAGCCCCAGCATTTT,CSATLQGSQPQHF
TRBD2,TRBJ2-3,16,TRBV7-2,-,TGTGCCAGCAGCTTAGCAGCGGGGGGGACCACAGATACGCAGTATTTT,CASSLAAGGTTDTQYF
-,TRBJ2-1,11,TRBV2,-,TGTGCCAGCAGTTACTACGGTGAGCAGTTCTTC,CASSYYGEQFF
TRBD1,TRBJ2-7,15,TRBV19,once,TGTGCCAGTAGTGGCTACAGGGGGCTGGACGACGAGCAGTACTTC,CASSGYRGLDDEQYF
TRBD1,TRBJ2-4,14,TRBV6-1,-,TGTGCCAGCAGCCTCCGGGACAGGGGAAACATTCAGTACTTC,CASSLRDRGNIQYF
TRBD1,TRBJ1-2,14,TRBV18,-,TGTGCCAGCTCACAGCGGGACAGGGAGTATGGCTACACCTTC,CASSQRDREYGYTF
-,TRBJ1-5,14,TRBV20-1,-,TGCAGTGCTAGAGATTGGGCTTTCAATCAGCCCCAGCATTTT,CSARDWAFNQPQHF
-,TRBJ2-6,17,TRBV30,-,TGTGCCTGGAGGGGCCTGAGGAGGATGAAGAGAGCCAACGTCCTGACTTTC,CAWRGLRRMKRANVLTF
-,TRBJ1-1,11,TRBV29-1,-,TGCAGCGTTGTCGGGCGCACTGAAGCTTTCTTT,CSVVGRTEAFF
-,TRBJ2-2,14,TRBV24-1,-,TGTGCCACCTCCATGCAAATAAACACCGGGGAGCTGTTTTTT,CATSMQINTGELFF
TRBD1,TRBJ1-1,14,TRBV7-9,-,TGTGCCAGCAGCACCCGGACAGGGGGAACTGAAGCTTTCTTT,CASSTRTGGTEAFF
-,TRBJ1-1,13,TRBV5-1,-,TGCGCCAGCAGCTTGCAGGATAGCACTGAAGCTTTCTTT,CASSLQDSTEAFF
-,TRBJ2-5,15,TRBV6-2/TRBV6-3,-,TGTGCCAGCAGTTCGGGAGCGTTCGCGGGAGAGACCCAGTACTTC,CASSSGAFAGETQYF
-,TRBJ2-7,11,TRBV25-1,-,TGTGCCAGCAGGGAGACCCTTCAGCAGTACTTC,CASRETLQQYF